This T cell receptor (beta chain) was recorded in a study of response to subunit inactivated influenza vaccine. The study, taken as a whole, reports: Authors suggested seasonal influenza vaccinations each recruit few new T cells.

This clonotype was detected only a few times. The antigen remains unidentified. TCRdb passed the RT-PCR reads through MiXCR, listing each CDR3 protein once. This sample has approximately 530,000 distinct CDR3 sequences, with 10% to 15% found just once. CDR1 is DFQATT, CDR2 SNEGSKA, per germline (reference sequence). The ends lost 1 base at V and 7 bases at J; junction bases unmatched: 9. This CDR3 spans 15 amino acids. This TCR derives from a man in his fifties or sixties who received an inactivated influenza vaccine. The sequencing used PBMCs from blood, collected roughly 45 days after vaccination. This rearrangement joins TRBV20-1 to TRBJ2-1; TRBD1 agrees at 8 bases. The CDR3 coding sequence is TGCAGTGCTAGAGGGCGGACAGGGCTTTCGAATGAGCAGTTCTTC. Its protein product is CSARGRTGLSNEQFF.